This paragraph covers one T cell receptor (beta chain) sequence. These data are taken from a study of CD8 T cells in Susac syndrome. Random-hexamer reverse transcription was applied to roughly 0.45 to 1 ug RNA. TCRdb independently ran MiXCR on the immunoSEQ multiplex PCR reads; one entry per CDR3 protein. The sample has about 190,000 distinct CDR3 sequences, more than 90% seen once; the top ten hold roughly 0.098%. Trimming cost V 6 bases and J 0 bases; bases outside gene matches: 11. The CDR3 length is 17 residues. Germline CDR1 is DFQATT and CDR2 is SNEGSKA (reference sequence). The sequence came from a human donor with Susac syndrome. This chain connects TRBV20-1 to TRBJ2-6, with TRBD1 matching over 7 bases. Sequenced material: CD4+ T cells from PBMCs. CDR3 bases: TGCAGTGCCCAACACCGAGCAGGGGGCTCTGGGGCCAACGTCCTGACTTTC. Translated, it gives CSAQHRAGGSGANVLTF.